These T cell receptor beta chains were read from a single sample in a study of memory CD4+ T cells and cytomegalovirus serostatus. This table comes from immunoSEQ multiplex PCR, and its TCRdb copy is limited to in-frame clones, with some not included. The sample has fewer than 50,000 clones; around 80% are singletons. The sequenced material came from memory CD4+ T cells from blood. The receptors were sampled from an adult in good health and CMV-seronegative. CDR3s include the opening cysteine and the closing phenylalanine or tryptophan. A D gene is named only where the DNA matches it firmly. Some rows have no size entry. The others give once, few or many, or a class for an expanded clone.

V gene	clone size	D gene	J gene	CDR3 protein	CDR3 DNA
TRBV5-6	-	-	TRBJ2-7	CASTLVTGYEQYF	TGTGCCAGCACCTTGGTGACAGGCTACGAGCAGTACTTC
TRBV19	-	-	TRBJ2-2	CASSPGTANTGELFF	TGTGCCAGTAGTCCGGGGACGGCGAACACCGGGGAGCTGTTTTTT
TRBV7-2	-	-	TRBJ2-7	CASSLDRWEQYF	TGTGCCAGCAGCTTAGATCGGTGGGAGCAGTACTTC
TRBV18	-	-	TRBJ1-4	CASSPIYRPTNEKLFF	TGTGCCAGCTCACCAATATACAGGCCAACTAATGAAAAACTGTTTTTT
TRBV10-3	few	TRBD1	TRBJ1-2	CAITHGQGPGGYTF	TGTGCCATCACCCACGGACAGGGGCCGGGTGGCTACACCTTC
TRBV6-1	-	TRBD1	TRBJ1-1	CASSEDAGGTEAFF	TGTGCCAGCAGTGAAGATGCAGGGGGTACTGAAGCTTTCTTT
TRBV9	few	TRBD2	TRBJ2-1	CASSPRLAGAGNEQFF	TGTGCCAGCAGCCCCCGGCTAGCGGGGGCGGGGAATGAGCAGTTCTTC
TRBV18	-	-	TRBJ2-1	CASSPRDLSRHEQFF	TGTGCCAGCTCACCTCGGGACCTATCCCGCCATGAGCAGTTCTTC
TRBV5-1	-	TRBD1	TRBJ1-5	CASRGTGEGPQHF	TGCGCCAGCAGAGGGACAGGAGAAGGTCCCCAGCATTTT
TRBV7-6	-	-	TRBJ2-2	CASSLGGKYTGELFF	TGTGCCAGCAGCTTAGGGGGGAAGTATACCGGGGAGCTGTTTTTT
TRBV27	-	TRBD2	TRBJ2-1	CASSGAGGPTVEQFF	TGTGCCAGCAGTGGAGCGGGAGGGCCTACTGTCGAGCAGTTCTTC
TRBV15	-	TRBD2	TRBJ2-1	CATKEAGRVKNEQFF	TGTGCCACCAAGGAGGCCGGGAGGGTAAAGAATGAGCAGTTCTTC
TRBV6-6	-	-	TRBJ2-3	CASSYPSGTDTQYF	TGTGCCAGCAGTTACCCGTCAGGGACAGATACGCAGTATTTT